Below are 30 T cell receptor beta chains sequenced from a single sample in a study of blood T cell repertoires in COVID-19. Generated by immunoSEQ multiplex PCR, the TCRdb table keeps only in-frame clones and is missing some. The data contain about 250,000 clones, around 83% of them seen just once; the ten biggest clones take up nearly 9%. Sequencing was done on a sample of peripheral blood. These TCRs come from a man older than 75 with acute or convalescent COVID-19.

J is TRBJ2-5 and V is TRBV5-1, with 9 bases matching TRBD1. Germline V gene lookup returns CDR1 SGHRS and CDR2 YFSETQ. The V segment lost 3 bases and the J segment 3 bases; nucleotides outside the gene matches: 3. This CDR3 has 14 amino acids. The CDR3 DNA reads TGCGCCAGCAGCTCAGGGGACAGGGAAGAGACCCAGTACTTC. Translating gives CASSSGDREETQYF.

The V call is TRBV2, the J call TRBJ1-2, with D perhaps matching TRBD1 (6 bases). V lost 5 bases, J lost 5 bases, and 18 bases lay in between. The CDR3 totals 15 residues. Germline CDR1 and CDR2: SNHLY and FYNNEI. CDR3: CASSLRDTEAYGYTF. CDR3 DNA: TGTGCCAGCAGTTTACGGGACACGGAGGCTTATGGCTACACCTTC.

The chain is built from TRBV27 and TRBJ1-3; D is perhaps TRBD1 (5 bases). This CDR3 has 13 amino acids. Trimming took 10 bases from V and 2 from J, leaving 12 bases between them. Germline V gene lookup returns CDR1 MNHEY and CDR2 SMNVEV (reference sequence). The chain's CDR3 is CATTEGPGNTIYF. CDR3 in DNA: TGTGCCACCACGGAGGGACCTGGAAACACCATATATTTT.

In DNA form, the CDR3 reads TGTGCCAGCAGCTTGGTGGGCGGGGTAATGGAAGCTTTCTTT. Amino acids: CASSLVGGVMEAFF. V and J are TRBV5-5 and TRBJ1-1; no definite D call. CDR3 length: 14 amino acids. Looked up from germline, CDR1 is SGHKS and CDR2 is YYEKEE (reference sequence). The V end lost 0 bases, the J end lost 8 bases, and 14 bases lay between the germline ends.

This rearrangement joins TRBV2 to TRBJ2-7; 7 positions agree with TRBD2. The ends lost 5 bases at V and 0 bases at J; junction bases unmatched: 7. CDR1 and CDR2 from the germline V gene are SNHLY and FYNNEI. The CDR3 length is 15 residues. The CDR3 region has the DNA TGTGCCAGCAGTAGAGAACTAGCGAGCTCCTACGAGCAGTACTTC. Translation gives CASSRELASSYEQYF.

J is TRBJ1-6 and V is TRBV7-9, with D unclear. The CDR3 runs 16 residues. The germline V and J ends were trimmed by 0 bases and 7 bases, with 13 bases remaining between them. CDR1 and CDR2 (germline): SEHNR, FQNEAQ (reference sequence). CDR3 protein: CASSLAGSGRNSPLHF. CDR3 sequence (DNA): TGTGCCAGCAGCTTAGCGGGGAGTGGGAGGAATTCACCCCTCCACTTT.

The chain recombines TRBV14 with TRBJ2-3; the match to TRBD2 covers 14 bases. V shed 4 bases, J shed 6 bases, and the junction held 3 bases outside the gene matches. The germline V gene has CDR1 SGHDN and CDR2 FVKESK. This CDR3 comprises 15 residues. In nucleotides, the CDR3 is TGTGCCAGCAGCCTGGGACTAGCGGGAGTGGATACGCAGTATTTT. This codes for CASSLGLAGVDTQYF.

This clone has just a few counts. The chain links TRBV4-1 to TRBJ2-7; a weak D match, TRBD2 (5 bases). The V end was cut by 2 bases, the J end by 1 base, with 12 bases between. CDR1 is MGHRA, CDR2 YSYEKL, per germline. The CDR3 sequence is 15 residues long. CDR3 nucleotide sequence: TGCGCCAGCAGCCAACCCCGGGCGGGTTCCTACGAGCAGTACTTC. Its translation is CASSQPRAGSYEQYF.

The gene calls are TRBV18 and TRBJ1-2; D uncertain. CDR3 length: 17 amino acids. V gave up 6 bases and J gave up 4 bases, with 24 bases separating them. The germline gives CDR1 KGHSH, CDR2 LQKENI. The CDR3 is CASSPSVADALSYGYTF. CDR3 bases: TGTGCCAGCTCCCCGTCAGTTGCGGATGCCCTGTCCTATGGCTACACCTTC.

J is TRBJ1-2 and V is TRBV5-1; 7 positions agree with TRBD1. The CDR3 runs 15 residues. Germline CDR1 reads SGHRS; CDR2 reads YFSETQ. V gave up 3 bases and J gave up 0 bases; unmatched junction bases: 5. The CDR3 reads CASSSDRATNYGYTF. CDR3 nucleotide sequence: TGCGCCAGCAGCTCAGACAGGGCCACTAACTATGGCTACACCTTC.

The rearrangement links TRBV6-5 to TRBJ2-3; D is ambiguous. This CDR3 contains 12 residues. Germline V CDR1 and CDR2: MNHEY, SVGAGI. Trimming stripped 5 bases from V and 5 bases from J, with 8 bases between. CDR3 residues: CASSRRGDTQYF. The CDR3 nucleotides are TGTGCCAGCAGTCGAAGAGGAGATACGCAGTATTTT.

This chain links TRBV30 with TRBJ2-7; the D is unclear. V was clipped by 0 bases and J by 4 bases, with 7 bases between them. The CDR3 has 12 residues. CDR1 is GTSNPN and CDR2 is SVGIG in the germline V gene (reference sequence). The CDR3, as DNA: TGTGCCTGGAGTGTACGCGAGTACGAGCAGTACTTC. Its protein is CAWSVREYEQYF.

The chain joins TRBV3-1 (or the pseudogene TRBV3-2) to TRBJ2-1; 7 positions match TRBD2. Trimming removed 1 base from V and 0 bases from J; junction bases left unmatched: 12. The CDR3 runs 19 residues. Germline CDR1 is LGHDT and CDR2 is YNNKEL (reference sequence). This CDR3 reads CASSQAVRGRATSYNEQFF. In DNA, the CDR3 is TGTGCCAGCAGCCAAGCGGTTCGGGGGAGGGCCACCTCCTACAATGAGCAGTTCTTC.

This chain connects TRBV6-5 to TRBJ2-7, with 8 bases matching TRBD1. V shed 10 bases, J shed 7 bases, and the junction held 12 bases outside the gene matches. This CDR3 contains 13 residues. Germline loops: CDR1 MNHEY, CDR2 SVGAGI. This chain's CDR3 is CATPGQAFREQYF. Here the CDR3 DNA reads TGTGCCACCCCGGGACAGGCCTTTCGGGAGCAGTACTTC.

CDR3: CASSQDITPKAVEQYF. The CDR3 coding sequence is TGCGCCAGCAGCCAAGATATTACCCCTAAGGCGGTCGAGCAGTACTTC. The chain links TRBV4-1 to TRBJ2-7, with D unresolved. Germline loops: CDR1 MGHRA, CDR2 YSYEKL. Trimming stripped 0 bases from V and 6 bases from J, with 18 bases between. CDR3 length: 16 residues.

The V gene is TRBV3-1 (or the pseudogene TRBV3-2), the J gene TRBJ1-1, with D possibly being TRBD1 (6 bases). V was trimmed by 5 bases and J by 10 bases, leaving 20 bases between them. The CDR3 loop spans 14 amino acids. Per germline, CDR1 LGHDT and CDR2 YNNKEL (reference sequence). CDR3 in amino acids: CASSSLYYREGAFF. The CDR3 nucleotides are TGTGCCAGCAGCAGTCTTTACTACAGGGAGGGAGCTTTCTTT.

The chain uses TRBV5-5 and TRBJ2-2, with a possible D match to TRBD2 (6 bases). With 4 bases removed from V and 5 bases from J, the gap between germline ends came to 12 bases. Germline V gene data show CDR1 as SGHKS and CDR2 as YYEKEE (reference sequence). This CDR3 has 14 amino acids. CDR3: CASSRDWGTGELFF. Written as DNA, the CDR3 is TGTGCCAGCAGCCGGGACTGGGGAACCGGGGAGCTGTTTTTT.

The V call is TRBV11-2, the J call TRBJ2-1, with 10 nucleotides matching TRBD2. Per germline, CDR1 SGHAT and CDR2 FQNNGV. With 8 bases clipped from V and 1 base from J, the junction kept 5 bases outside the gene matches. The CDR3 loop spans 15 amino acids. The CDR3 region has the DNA TGTGCCAGCTCCCGGACTAGCGGTTCCTACAATGAGCAGTTCTTC. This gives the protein CASSRTSGSYNEQFF.

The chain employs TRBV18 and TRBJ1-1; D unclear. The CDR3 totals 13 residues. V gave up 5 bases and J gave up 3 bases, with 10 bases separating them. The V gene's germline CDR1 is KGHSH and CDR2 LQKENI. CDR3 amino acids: CASSRTDYTEAFF. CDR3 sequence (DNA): TGTGCCAGCTCAAGGACGGACTACACTGAAGCTTTCTTT.

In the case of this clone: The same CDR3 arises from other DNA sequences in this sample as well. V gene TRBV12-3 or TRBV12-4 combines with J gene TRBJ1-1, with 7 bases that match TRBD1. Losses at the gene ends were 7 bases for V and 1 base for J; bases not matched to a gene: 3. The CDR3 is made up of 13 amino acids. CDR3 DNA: TGTGCCAGCACCCGGACAGGGAACACTGAAGCTTTCTTT. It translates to CASTRTGNTEAFF.

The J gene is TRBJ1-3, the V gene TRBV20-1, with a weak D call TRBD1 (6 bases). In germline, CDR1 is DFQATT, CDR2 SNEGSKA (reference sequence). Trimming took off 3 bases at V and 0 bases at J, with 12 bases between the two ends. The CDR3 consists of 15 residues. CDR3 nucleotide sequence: TGCAGTGCTAGTCAAGGGGGGGGCTCTGGAAACACCATATATTTT. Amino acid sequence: CSASQGGGSGNTIYF.

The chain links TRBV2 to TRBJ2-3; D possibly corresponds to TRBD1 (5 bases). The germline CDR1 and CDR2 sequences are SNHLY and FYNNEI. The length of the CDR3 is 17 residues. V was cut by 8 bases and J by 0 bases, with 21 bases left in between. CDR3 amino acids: CASVFGFTDTSTDTQYF. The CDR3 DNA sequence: TGTGCCAGCGTGTTTGGCTTCACGGACACTAGCACAGATACGCAGTATTTT.

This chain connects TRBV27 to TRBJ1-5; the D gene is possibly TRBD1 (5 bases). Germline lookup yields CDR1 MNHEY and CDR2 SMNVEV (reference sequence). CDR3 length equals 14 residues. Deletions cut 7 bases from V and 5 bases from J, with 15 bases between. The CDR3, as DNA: TGTGCCAGCAAACAGGCAGTTGGGTATCAGCCCCAGCATTTT. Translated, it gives CASKQAVGYQPQHF.

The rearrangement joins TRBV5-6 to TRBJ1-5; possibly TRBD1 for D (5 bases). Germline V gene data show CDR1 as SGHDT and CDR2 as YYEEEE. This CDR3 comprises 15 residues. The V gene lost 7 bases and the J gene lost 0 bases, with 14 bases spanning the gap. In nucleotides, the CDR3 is TGTGCCAGCTCACGACAGCTATCTAGCAATCAGCCCCAGCATTTT. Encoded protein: CASSRQLSSNQPQHF.

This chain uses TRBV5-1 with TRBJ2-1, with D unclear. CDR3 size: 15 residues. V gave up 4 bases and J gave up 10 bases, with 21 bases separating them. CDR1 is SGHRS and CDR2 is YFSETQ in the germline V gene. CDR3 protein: CASSAGGVSGGEQFF. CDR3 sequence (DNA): TGCGCCAGCAGCGCCGGTGGAGTATCCGGTGGCGAGCAGTTCTTC.

The CDR3 DNA reads TGTGCCAGCCTTCGACCGGGACGGGGGACGGAGACCCAGTACTTC. Translating gives CASLRPGRGTETQYF. This rearrangement joins TRBV28 to TRBJ2-5, with a possible D match to TRBD2 (6 bases). The germline gives CDR1 MDHEN, CDR2 SYDVKM. The CDR3 has 15 amino acids. V lost 8 bases to trimming and J lost 5 bases, with 21 bases between them.

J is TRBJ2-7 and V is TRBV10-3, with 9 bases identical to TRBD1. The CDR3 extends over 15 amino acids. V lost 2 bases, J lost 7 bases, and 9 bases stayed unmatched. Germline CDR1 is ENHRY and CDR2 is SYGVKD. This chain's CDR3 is CAISEPGQGLGEQYF. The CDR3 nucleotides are TGTGCCATCAGTGAGCCGGGACAGGGCTTGGGAGAGCAGTACTTC.

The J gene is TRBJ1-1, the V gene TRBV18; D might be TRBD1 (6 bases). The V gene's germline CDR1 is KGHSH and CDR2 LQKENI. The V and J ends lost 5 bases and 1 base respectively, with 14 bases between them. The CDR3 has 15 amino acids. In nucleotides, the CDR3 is TGTGCCAGCTCATCACAACAGGGCGGGAACACTGAAGCTTTCTTT. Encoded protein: CASSSQQGGNTEAFF. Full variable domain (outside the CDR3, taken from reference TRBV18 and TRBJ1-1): NAGVMQNPRHLVRRRGQEARLRCSPMKGHSHVYWYRQLPEEGLKFMVYLQKENIIDESGMPKERFSAEFPKEGPSILRIQQVVRGDSAAYFCASSSQQGGNTEAFFGQGTRLTVV.

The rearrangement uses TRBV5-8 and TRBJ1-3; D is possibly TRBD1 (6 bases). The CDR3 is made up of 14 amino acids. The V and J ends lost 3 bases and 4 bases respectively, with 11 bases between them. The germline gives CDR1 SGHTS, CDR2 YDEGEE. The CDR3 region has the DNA TGTGCCAGCAGCTCCACAGGGACGGGAAACACCATATATTTT. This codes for CASSSTGTGNTIYF.

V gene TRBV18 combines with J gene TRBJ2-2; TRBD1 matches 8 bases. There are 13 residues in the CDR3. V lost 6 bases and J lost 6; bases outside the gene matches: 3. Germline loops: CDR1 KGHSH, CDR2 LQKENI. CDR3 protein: CASSDRVPGELFF. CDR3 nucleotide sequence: TGTGCCAGCTCGGACAGGGTCCCCGGGGAGCTGTTTTTT.